These T cell receptor beta chains were read from a single sample in a study of blood T cell repertoires in COVID-19. Sequenced by immunoSEQ multiplex PCR; TCRdb stores in-frame clones only, minus some. The table includes roughly 190,000 clones, roughly nine tenths detected once. Sequencing was done on a sample of peripheral blood. Source of these receptors: a man younger than 45 with acute or convalescent COVID-19. Each CDR3 is given with its conserved first and last residue. Each record gives: clone size, V gene, D gene, J gene, CDR3 DNA, CDR3 protein. The D gene is left open where the match is weak. Clone size is shown for a subset of rows, as once, few, many or a class of expanded clone.

clone_size: -
v_call: TRBV2
d_call: -
j_call: TRBJ2-3
cdr3_nt: TGTGCCAGCAAACAGGGCACAGATACGCAGTATTTT
cdr3_aa: CASKQGTDTQYF

clone_size: -
v_call: TRBV4-1
d_call: TRBD2
j_call: TRBJ2-5
cdr3_nt: TGCGCCAGCAGCCAAGGGGTCGGGGGGGCGGAGACCCAGTACTTC
cdr3_aa: CASSQGVGGAETQYF

clone_size: -
v_call: TRBV12-5
d_call: -
j_call: TRBJ2-3
cdr3_nt: TGTGCTAGTGGTTTTTACAGTGATACGCAGTATTTT
cdr3_aa: CASGFYSDTQYF

clone_size: -
v_call: TRBV19
d_call: -
j_call: TRBJ2-7
cdr3_nt: TGTGCCAGTAGTCTCTCGAGCGTGAGAAGTTACGAGCAGTACTTC
cdr3_aa: CASSLSSVRSYEQYF

clone_size: -
v_call: TRBV6-1
d_call: TRBD1
j_call: TRBJ2-7
cdr3_nt: TGTGCCAGCAGTGAAGTGCCGGGACAGATCTACGAGCAGTACTTC
cdr3_aa: CASSEVPGQIYEQYF

clone_size: -
v_call: TRBV28
d_call: -
j_call: TRBJ1-2
cdr3_nt: TGTGCCAGCAGTTTGGCGGACATAAGTTCAAACTATGGCTACACCTTC
cdr3_aa: CASSLADISSNYGYTF

clone_size: once
v_call: TRBV5-1
d_call: -
j_call: TRBJ1-6
cdr3_nt: TGCGCCAGCAGCTCCCGGAGCTCCTATAATTCACCCCTCCACTTT
cdr3_aa: CASSSRSSYNSPLHF

clone_size: few
v_call: TRBV11-2
d_call: -
j_call: TRBJ1-6
cdr3_nt: TGTGCCAGCAGCCGGGGGTCCTATAATTCACCCCTCCACTTT
cdr3_aa: CASSRGSYNSPLHF

clone_size: once
v_call: TRBV5-4
d_call: TRBD1
j_call: TRBJ2-5
cdr3_nt: TGTGCCAGCAGCCCGGGACAGGCTAAAGAGACCCAGTACTTC
cdr3_aa: CASSPGQAKETQYF

clone_size: -
v_call: TRBV30
d_call: -
j_call: TRBJ2-7
cdr3_nt: TGTGCCTGGAACGACTATCTACCTATCTACGAGCAGTACTTC
cdr3_aa: CAWNDYLPIYEQYF

clone_size: -
v_call: TRBV2
d_call: TRBD1
j_call: TRBJ2-7
cdr3_nt: TGTGCCACTCGGACAGGGAGCTCCTACGAGCAGTACTTC
cdr3_aa: CATRTGSSYEQYF

clone_size: -
v_call: TRBV5-1
d_call: TRBD1
j_call: TRBJ2-7
cdr3_nt: TGCGCCAGCAGTTTGGGGACAGGGAAACACGAGCAGTACTTC
cdr3_aa: CASSLGTGKHEQYF

clone_size: -
v_call: TRBV5-1
d_call: -
j_call: TRBJ1-1
cdr3_nt: TGCGCCAGCAGCTTGGGGGGACTTATTATTGAAGCTTTCTTT
cdr3_aa: CASSLGGLIIEAFF

clone_size: -
v_call: TRBV14
d_call: -
j_call: TRBJ1-6
cdr3_nt: TGTGCCAGCAGCCACTATTCAGGGAGGAATCAGCTCCACTTT
cdr3_aa: CASSHYSGRNQLHF

clone_size: few
v_call: TRBV4-1
d_call: TRBD1
j_call: TRBJ1-5
cdr3_nt: TGCGCCAGCAGCCAAGATTACCCGGACAGGTTCCCTCAGCCCCAGCATTTT
cdr3_aa: CASSQDYPDRFPQPQHF

clone_size: -
v_call: TRBV3-1/TRBV3-2
d_call: -
j_call: TRBJ1-1
cdr3_nt: TGTGCCAGCAGCCAAGAGACAGCGAACACTGAAGCTTTCTTT
cdr3_aa: CASSQETANTEAFF

clone_size: -
v_call: TRBV28
d_call: -
j_call: TRBJ1-1
cdr3_nt: TGTGCCAGCAGCCCAATCTCAGGGGTGGGGGACACTGAAGCTTTCTTT
cdr3_aa: CASSPISGVGDTEAFF

clone_size: -
v_call: TRBV28
d_call: TRBD1
j_call: TRBJ1-4
cdr3_nt: TGTGCCAGCGGGGATAATACAGGGGGGAATGAAAAACTGTTTTTT
cdr3_aa: CASGDNTGGNEKLFF

clone_size: -
v_call: TRBV21-1
d_call: -
j_call: TRBJ1-5
cdr3_nt: TGTGCCAGCAGCAAAGAGGGACAGGGGAGCAATCAGCCCCAGCATTTT
cdr3_aa: CASSKEGQGSNQPQHF

clone_size: -
v_call: TRBV5-4
d_call: -
j_call: TRBJ2-1
cdr3_nt: TGTGCCAGCAGCCCAATCCTAAGCTCCTACAATGAGCAGTTCTTC
cdr3_aa: CASSPILSSYNEQFF

clone_size: -
v_call: TRBV6-6
d_call: -
j_call: TRBJ1-1
cdr3_nt: TGTGCCAGCAGTTACTCGGGGACAACGAACACTGAAGCTTTCTTT
cdr3_aa: CASSYSGTTNTEAFF

clone_size: few
v_call: TRBV4-1
d_call: TRBD1
j_call: TRBJ2-7
cdr3_nt: TGCGCCAGCAGCCAAGAGGTGACCGGGACAGCAGCCTACGAGCAGTACTTC
cdr3_aa: CASSQEVTGTAAYEQYF

clone_size: -
v_call: TRBV19
d_call: -
j_call: TRBJ1-2
cdr3_nt: TGTGCCAGTAGTATGCAGGGTGCCGCCTATGGCTACACCTTC
cdr3_aa: CASSMQGAAYGYTF

clone_size: -
v_call: TRBV27
d_call: TRBD2
j_call: TRBJ2-3
cdr3_nt: TGTGCCAGCAGTTTAATCTTGGGACTAGCGGGAGGGCCGAGCACAGATACGCAGTATTTT
cdr3_aa: CASSLILGLAGGPSTDTQYF

clone_size: -
v_call: TRBV14
d_call: -
j_call: TRBJ1-3
cdr3_nt: TGTGCCAGCAGCTCCTTCGGATATAGCGGAAACACCATATATTTT
cdr3_aa: CASSSFGYSGNTIYF

clone_size: -
v_call: TRBV5-5
d_call: -
j_call: TRBJ1-5
cdr3_nt: TGTGCCAGCAGTTCTCAGGTATCCAGCAATCAGCCCCAGCATTTT
cdr3_aa: CASSSQVSSNQPQHF

clone_size: -
v_call: TRBV18
d_call: TRBD1
j_call: TRBJ1-2
cdr3_nt: TGTGCCAGCTCACCAACAGGGGGCTCCTATGGCTACACCTTC
cdr3_aa: CASSPTGGSYGYTF

clone_size: -
v_call: TRBV3-1/TRBV3-2
d_call: -
j_call: TRBJ1-6
cdr3_nt: TGTGCCAGCAGCCAAGGACAGACTAATTCACCCCTCCACTTT
cdr3_aa: CASSQGQTNSPLHF

clone_size: -
v_call: TRBV28
d_call: -
j_call: TRBJ2-5
cdr3_nt: TGTGCCAGCAGTTTATCTTCTCCCCCCGGGACCCAGTACTTC
cdr3_aa: CASSLSSPPGTQYF

clone_size: -
v_call: TRBV28
d_call: -
j_call: TRBJ2-3
cdr3_nt: TGTGCCAGCAGCCAAGCGGGCCTCACAGATACGCAGTATTTT
cdr3_aa: CASSQAGLTDTQYF

clone_size: -
v_call: TRBV11-2
d_call: -
j_call: TRBJ2-1
cdr3_nt: TGTGCCAGCAGCTTATTACTCGCGGGAAGTAGTGAGCAGTTCTTC
cdr3_aa: CASSLLLAGSSEQFF

clone_size: -
v_call: TRBV5-6
d_call: TRBD1
j_call: TRBJ1-6
cdr3_nt: TGTGCCAGCAGCTCCCGGACAGGGGGTGTGACCTATAATTCACCCCTCCACTTT
cdr3_aa: CASSSRTGGVTYNSPLHF

clone_size: -
v_call: TRBV28
d_call: TRBD1
j_call: TRBJ1-2
cdr3_nt: TGTGCCAGCAGTCAAAGGACAGGGGCTGGCGGCTACACCTTC
cdr3_aa: CASSQRTGAGGYTF

clone_size: -
v_call: TRBV29-1
d_call: TRBD2
j_call: TRBJ2-5
cdr3_nt: TGCAGCTATAGCGGGGGGTTCTTCCAAGAGACCCAGTACTTC
cdr3_aa: CSYSGGFFQETQYF

clone_size: -
v_call: TRBV30
d_call: -
j_call: TRBJ1-2
cdr3_nt: TGTGCCTGGAGTGTATTGTCCAGCTATGGCTACACCTTC
cdr3_aa: CAWSVLSSYGYTF

clone_size: -
v_call: TRBV6-5
d_call: -
j_call: TRBJ2-6
cdr3_nt: TGTGCCAGCAGTTCCCCCATCGGGGTTGGGGCCAACGTCCTGACTTTC
cdr3_aa: CASSSPIGVGANVLTF

clone_size: -
v_call: TRBV5-6
d_call: -
j_call: TRBJ2-6
cdr3_nt: TGTGCCAGCAGCGTCCAAAAGGGGTCTGGGGCCAACGTCCTGACTTTC
cdr3_aa: CASSVQKGSGANVLTF

clone_size: -
v_call: TRBV6-2/TRBV6-3
d_call: -
j_call: TRBJ1-6
cdr3_nt: TGTGCCAGCAGCATACAGGGACCCCCAACTTCACCCCTCCACTTT
cdr3_aa: CASSIQGPPTSPLHF

clone_size: -
v_call: TRBV7-9
d_call: -
j_call: TRBJ1-5
cdr3_nt: TGTGCCAGCAGCCCCAGGGTTAATCAGCCCCAGCATTTT
cdr3_aa: CASSPRVNQPQHF

clone_size: -
v_call: TRBV7-3
d_call: -
j_call: TRBJ1-5
cdr3_nt: TGTGCCAGCAGCCCTACCTCCAATCAGCCCCAGCATTTT
cdr3_aa: CASSPTSNQPQHF

clone_size: -
v_call: TRBV25-1
d_call: -
j_call: TRBJ2-3
cdr3_nt: TGTGCCAGCAGCCCTCCGGGAGCAGATACGCAGTATTTT
cdr3_aa: CASSPPGADTQYF

clone_size: -
v_call: TRBV19
d_call: TRBD2
j_call: TRBJ2-5
cdr3_nt: TGTGCCAGTAGTGTACGGGAAACTAGCGGGAAAGAGACCCAGTACTTC
cdr3_aa: CASSVRETSGKETQYF

clone_size: -
v_call: TRBV6-5
d_call: -
j_call: TRBJ2-4
cdr3_nt: TGTGCCAGCAGTTACTCCCTCAGGTCCAAAAACATTCAGTACTTC
cdr3_aa: CASSYSLRSKNIQYF

clone_size: -
v_call: TRBV5-4
d_call: TRBD2
j_call: TRBJ2-5
cdr3_nt: TGTGCCAGCAGCTTGACTAGCGGGTACCAAGAGACCCAGTACTTC
cdr3_aa: CASSLTSGYQETQYF

clone_size: -
v_call: TRBV10-2
d_call: -
j_call: TRBJ1-5
cdr3_nt: TGCGCCAGCAGTGGGGCAGGAAGCAATCAGCCCCAGCATTTT
cdr3_aa: CASSGAGSNQPQHF